What follows are 14 T cell receptor beta chains derived from one specimen sequenced in a study of shared clonotypes between healthy human individuals. Naive CD8 cells comprised CD45RO-negative, CCR7-positively selected cells, excluding terminally differentiated effector memory CD45RA+ cells. TCRdb keeps only in-frame clones here, not all; method: immunoSEQ multiplex PCR. The sample consists of about 2.1 million clones, over 85% of them appearing once. Sequenced: naive CD8+ T cells from PBMCs. These receptors all come from a man aged 18 to 30 in good health. Some clones in this sample may be carry-over from other donors' samples.

This chain links TRBV15 with TRBJ1-4, with D unresolved. The ends were cut back, 4 bases at V and 0 bases at J, with 9 bases in the middle. The CDR3 spans 15 residues. Looked up from germline, CDR1 is LNHNV and CDR2 is YYDKDF (reference sequence). The CDR3 reads CATSNTYATNEKLFF. CDR3 nucleotide sequence: TGTGCCACCAGCAATACGTATGCAACTAATGAAAAACTGTTTTTT.

The V and J genes are TRBV7-9 and TRBJ1-2, with a possible D match to TRBD1 (5 bases). The CDR3 extends over 15 amino acids. The V end was cut by 6 bases, the J end by 6 bases, with 20 bases between. CDR1 and CDR2 (germline): SEHNR, FQNEAQ (reference sequence). CDR3 coding DNA: TGTGCCAGCAGGCGTTCGACGACAGTAGTGGATGGCTACACCTTC. Protein product: CASRRSTTVVDGYTF.

This chain connects TRBV7-9 to TRBJ2-7; no firm D call. The length of the CDR3 is 16 residues. V was cut by 5 bases and J by 2 bases, with 19 bases left in between. From germline, CDR1 is SEHNR and CDR2 FQNEAQ (reference sequence). The CDR3 region has the DNA TGTGCCAGCAGCCTGGCGTCACTCGGTGACCCCTACGAGCAGTACTTC. This translates into CASSLASLGDPYEQYF.

V and J are TRBV6-5 and TRBJ1-2, with D maybe TRBD1 (6 bases). Germline-derived CDR1 and CDR2 are MNHEY and SVGAGI. The length of the CDR3 is 13 residues. Trimming pared 6 bases from V and 1 base from J, leaving 9 bases between. This CDR3 reads CASSPDSNYGYTF. CDR3 bases: TGTGCCAGCAGCCCGGACAGTAACTATGGCTACACCTTC.

The chain carries TRBV9 and TRBJ1-2; 7 bases line up with TRBD1. J lost 3 bases, V lost 3 bases, and 14 bases had no gene match. The CDR3 is 17 residues long. The V gene's germline CDR1 is SGDLS and CDR2 YYNGEE. CDR3 protein: CASSGEGQTPGDYGYTF. The CDR3 DNA is TGTGCCAGCAGCGGAGAGGGACAGACCCCCGGGGACTATGGCTACACCTTC.

The V and J genes are TRBV27 and TRBJ2-7, with D tentatively TRBD1 or TRBD2 (5 bases each). Trimming stripped 2 bases from V and 2 bases from J, with 13 bases between. The CDR3 extends over 15 amino acids. Germline CDR1 MNHEY, CDR2 SMNVEV (reference sequence). The CDR3 DNA reads TGTGCCAGCAGTTTAGAGGGGACGGAAACCTACGAGCAGTACTTC. Residues: CASSLEGTETYEQYF.

This chain connects TRBV5-4 to TRBJ2-6; TRBD2 is a possible D gene (6 bases). Germline V gene lookup returns CDR1 SGHNT and CDR2 YYREEE (reference sequence). The CDR3 is 17 residues long. V was clipped by 3 bases and J by 4 bases, with 17 bases between them. Here the CDR3 DNA reads TGTGCCAGCAGCTCGCTCGACGGGGGTTACGGGGCCAACGTCCTGACTTTC. It codes for CASSSLDGGYGANVLTF.

This chain uses TRBV5-6 with TRBJ2-7; D ambiguous. The CDR3 extends over 12 amino acids. V dropped 4 bases and J dropped 4 bases, with 9 bases sitting between them. CDR1 SGHDT and CDR2 YYEEEE come from the germline V gene. CDR3: CASSDRTYEQYF. The CDR3 DNA follows: TGTGCCAGCAGCGATCGCACATACGAGCAGTACTTC. The full variable domain, completed using reference TRBV5-6 and TRBJ2-7, is DAGVTQSPTHLIKTRGQQVTLRCSPKSGHDTVSWYQQALGQGPQFIFQYYEEEERQRGNFPDRFSGHQFPNYSSELNVNALLLGDSALYLCASSDRTYEQYFGPGTRLTVT.

The genes are TRBV9 and TRBJ2-6, with D hard to call. The V end was cut by 0 bases, the J end by 0 bases, with 16 bases between. Germline loops: CDR1 SGDLS, CDR2 YYNGEE. This CDR3 comprises 19 residues. This chain's CDR3 is CASSVDARPRSSGANVLTF. CDR3 coding DNA: TGTGCCAGCAGCGTAGACGCCAGGCCGCGAAGCTCTGGGGCCAACGTCCTGACTTTC.

Here the CDR3 reads CASSHGTGEQYF. The CDR3 DNA reads as TGTGCCAGCAGTCACGGGACGGGCGAGCAGTACTTC. The genes are TRBV7-9 and TRBJ2-7; D could derive from TRBD1 or TRBD2 (5 bases each). The CDR3 runs to 12 residues. Trimming cost V 6 bases and J 6 bases, with 12 bases left between them. In germline, CDR1 is SEHNR, CDR2 FQNEAQ (reference sequence). Filled out from reference TRBV7-9 and TRBJ2-7, the complete variable domain reads DTGVSQNPRHKITKRGQNVTFRCDPISEHNRLYWYRQTLGQGPEFLTYFQNEAQLEKSRLLSDRFSAERPKGSFSTLEIQRTEQGDSAMYLCASSHGTGEQYFGPGTRLTVT.

This clone was seen just once. V usage is TRBV18 and J usage is TRBJ2-7, with no clear D. CDR1 is KGHSH, CDR2 LQKENI, per germline. The V gene lost 3 bases and the J gene lost 3 bases, with 9 bases spanning the gap. The CDR3 is 13 residues long. CDR3 nucleotide sequence: TGTGCCAGCTCACCGCCTACTCACTACGAGCAGTACTTC. This translates into CASSPPTHYEQYF.

The chain links TRBV12-5 to TRBJ2-1; D gene uncertain. V lost 3 bases and J lost 6, with 6 bases in between. Germline V lookup: CDR1 LGHNT, CDR2 FRNRAP. The CDR3 sequence is 12 residues long. The DNA of the CDR3 is TGTGCTAGTGGTTTTGTGACCAATGAGCAGTTCTTC. It translates to CASGFVTNEQFF. The whole variable domain, filled in from reference TRBV12-5 and TRBJ2-1, reads DARVTQTPRHKVTEMGQEVTMRCQPILGHNTVFWYRQTMMQGLELLAYFRNRAPLDDSGMPKDRFSAEMPDATLATLKIQPSEPRDSAVYFCASGFVTNEQFFGPGTRLTVL.

This clone was observed once. The same CDR3 arises from other DNA sequences in this sample as well. The chain is built from TRBV9 and TRBJ2-1; 8 bases are a match to TRBD1. V dropped 0 bases and J dropped 8; count of bases not matched to a gene: 7. Germline-derived CDR1 and CDR2 are SGDLS and YYNGEE. The length of the CDR3 is 15 residues. The CDR3 region has the DNA TGTGCCAGCAGCGTAGGGGCAGGGGGCTCGGATGAGCAGTTCTTC. Encoded protein: CASSVGAGGSDEQFF. Complete variable domain (other parts from reference TRBV9 and TRBJ2-1): DSGVTQTPKHLITATGQRVTLRCSPRSGDLSVYWYQQSLDQGLQFLIQYYNGEERAKGNILERFSAQQFPDLHSELNLSSLELGDSALYFCASSVGAGGSDEQFFGPGTRLTVL.

For this clone: Other DNA sequences from this sample encode an identical CDR3 as well. This chain connects TRBV27 to TRBJ2-1; D is unresolved. From germline, CDR1 is MNHEY and CDR2 SMNVEV (reference sequence). The CDR3 contains 15 residues. V lost 2 bases to trimming and J lost 0 bases, with 8 bases between them. CDR3 region: CASSLGVSSYNEQFF. The CDR3 coding sequence is TGTGCCAGCAGTTTAGGGGTCAGCTCCTACAATGAGCAGTTCTTC.